The 17 T cell receptor beta chains presented below share a single source sample, sequenced in a study of T cells after yellow fever vaccination. TCRdb reprocessed the 5' RACE reads via MiXCR and lists one record per CDR3 protein. The sample records some 320,000 distinct CDR3 sequences, about 4.5% being singletons. The starting material was PBMCs, obtained 15 days after the yellow fever booster vaccination. Receptors were obtained from a man younger than 30 who received the YFV17D yellow fever vaccine.

This clonotype appeared a few times. This sequence joins TRBV7-3 and TRBJ2-3, with 9 bases aligning to TRBD2. V shed 5 bases, J shed 5 bases, and the junction held 5 bases outside the gene matches. Germline CDR1 reads SGHTA; CDR2 reads FQGTGA. There are 14 residues in the CDR3. CDR3 nucleotides: TGTGCCAGCAGCCGCGGGGGGGCCGGAGATACGCAGTATTTT. This encodes CASSRGGAGDTQYF.

Only a few counts were recorded for this clonotype. This chain joins TRBV5-4 and TRBJ1-6; a possible D gene is TRBD1 (6 bases). CDR1 and CDR2 from the germline V gene are SGHNT and YYREEE (reference sequence). V lost 4 bases and J 3 bases, leaving 11 bases between the germline ends. The CDR3 consists of 15 residues. The CDR3 sequence is CASSIGQLYNSPLHF. CDR3 sequence (DNA): TGTGCCAGCAGCATCGGACAGCTCTATAATTCACCCCTCCACTTT.

This clonotype was seen at least ten times. This CDR3 reads CSAGLATYNEQFF. Written as DNA, the CDR3 is TGCAGTGCGGGACTAGCGACTTACAATGAGCAGTTCTTC. The rearrangement uses TRBV20-1 and TRBJ2-1; 10 bases match TRBD2. CDR3 length: 13 residues. V lost 6 bases and J lost 4; bases outside the gene matches: 3. The germline V gene encodes CDR1 DFQATT and CDR2 SNEGSKA (reference sequence).

Only a few counts were recorded for this clonotype. The rearrangement uses TRBV5-6 and TRBJ1-5; tentative D call: TRBD1 (5 bases). From germline, CDR1 is SGHDT and CDR2 YYEEEE. The CDR3 totals 14 residues. V was pared by 0 bases and J by 7 bases, with 11 bases between. This CDR3 is CASSLGSGVQPQHF. The CDR3 DNA follows: TGTGCCAGCAGCTTGGGCTCGGGGGTGCAGCCCCAGCATTTT.

The rearrangement joins TRBV5-1 to TRBJ2-2; 13 bases are shared with TRBD2. Unmatched junction bases numbered 5, after V lost 2 bases and J lost 7 bases. The germline gives CDR1 SGHRS, CDR2 YFSETQ. This CDR3 has 16 residues. In DNA, the CDR3 is TGCGCCAGCAGCTTAGGGACTAGCGGGGCTGGCGGGGAGCTGTTTTTT. This translates into CASSLGTSGAGGELFF.

This clonotype has just a few counts. The rearrangement uses TRBV19 and TRBJ2-1; 8 nucleotides align to TRBD2. Unmatched junction bases numbered 5, after V lost 5 bases and J lost 2 bases. CDR1 is LNHDA, CDR2 SQIVND, per germline (reference sequence). This CDR3 is built from 15 residues. The CDR3 loop reads CASSRSGGPYNEQFF. CDR3 DNA sequence: TGTGCCAGTAGTCGCAGCGGGGGCCCCTACAATGAGCAGTTCTTC.

The chain combines TRBV20-1 with TRBJ1-4; unclear D gene. This CDR3 has 12 amino acids. Trimming cost V 3 bases and J 10 bases, with 12 bases left between them. CDR1 and CDR2 (germline): DFQATT, SNEGSKA (reference sequence). CDR3 DNA: TGCAGTGCTAGTTCCTCCCGCGGAAAACTGTTTTTT. Residues: CSASSSRGKLFF.

This chain joins TRBV5-1 and TRBJ2-1; D gene ambiguous. CDR3 length equals 13 residues. The germline CDR1 and CDR2 sequences are SGHRS and YFSETQ. V was pared by 0 bases and J by 7 bases, with 8 bases between. The CDR3 loop is CASSLALVNEQFF. CDR3 bases: TGCGCCAGCAGCTTGGCTCTGGTGAATGAGCAGTTCTTC.

The chain uses TRBV7-9 and TRBJ2-4; the D gene could be TRBD1 or TRBD2 (6 bases each). CDR3 length: 15 residues. Trimming removed 5 bases at V and 2 bases at J, with 13 bases between. Germline CDR1 and CDR2: SEHNR and FQNEAQ (reference sequence). This CDR3 reads CASSNLRDTKNIQYF. In DNA, the CDR3 is TGTGCCAGCAGCAACCTGCGGGACACCAAAAACATTCAGTACTTC.

This clonotype was counted ten times or more. The rearrangement links TRBV29-1 to TRBJ2-5; tentative D call: TRBD2 (6 bases). CDR1 and CDR2 from the germline V gene are SQVTM and ANQGSEA. V was clipped by 5 bases and J by 5 bases, with 12 bases between them. The CDR3 is 12 residues long. CDR3 DNA sequence: TGCAGCGTTATCCCAGGGAGGGAGACCCAGTACTTC. Its protein is CSVIPGRETQYF.

The V gene is TRBV7-3, the J gene TRBJ1-3; TRBD1 aligns across 12 bases. The ends lost 1 base at V and 4 bases at J; junction bases unmatched: 2. Germline values: CDR1 SGHTA, CDR2 FQGTGA. This CDR3 is built from 16 residues. Here the CDR3 reads CASSLIGTGGGNTIYF. DNA for the CDR3: TGTGCCAGCAGCTTAATTGGGACAGGGGGCGGAAACACCATATATTTT.

This chain joins TRBV12-3 or TRBV12-4 and TRBJ2-7, with TRBD2 matching 7 bases. The CDR3 runs to 14 residues. The trim removed 2 bases at V and 4 bases at J, leaving 5 bases unmatched. The CDR3 region is CASSLFGGYYEQYF. CDR3 in DNA: TGTGCCAGCAGTTTATTCGGGGGGTATTACGAGCAGTACTTC.

This clonotype has only a few counts. The chain couples TRBV7-6 to TRBJ1-6, with 10 bases fitting TRBD1. The CDR3 spans 15 residues. Germline V CDR1 and CDR2: SGHVS, FNYEAQ. V shed 1 base and J 8 bases; nucleotides not matched to a gene: 2. CDR3 residues: CASSLGQGAHSPLHF. The DNA of the CDR3 is TGTGCCAGCAGCTTAGGACAGGGGGCGCATTCACCCCTCCACTTT.

The chain recombines TRBV28 with TRBJ1-1, with 8 bases that match TRBD1. The CDR3 runs to 16 residues. The germline V gene has CDR1 MDHEN and CDR2 SYDVKM. The ends lost 2 bases at V and 4 bases at J; junction bases unmatched: 9. This CDR3 is CASSLGTAGGFTEAFF. The CDR3 DNA reads TGTGCCAGCAGTTTAGGCACAGCAGGGGGCTTCACTGAAGCTTTCTTT.

This clonotype was observed many times. J is TRBJ2-7 and V is TRBV20-1, with D tentatively TRBD2 (6 bases). CDR3 size: 13 residues. Trimming cost V 1 base and J 6 bases, with 13 bases left between them. Per the germline V gene, CDR1 is DFQATT and CDR2 is SNEGSKA (reference sequence). CDR3 sequence reads: CSARGQAGSEQYF. The CDR3 DNA reads TGCAGTGCTAGAGGCCAGGCGGGGTCCGAGCAGTACTTC.

This clonotype was seen more than once but under ten times. The chain carries TRBV5-1 and TRBJ1-1, with D possibly matching TRBD1 (5 bases). V was pared by 1 base and J by 3 bases, with 19 bases between. The CDR3 spans 17 residues. The V gene's germline CDR1 is SGHRS and CDR2 YFSETQ. Here the CDR3 DNA reads TGCGCCAGCAGCTTGTTCCAGGGAGGGTCTAGTTACACTGAAGCTTTCTTT. It codes for CASSLFQGGSSYTEAFF.

This clonotype was counted between two and nine times. The chain joins TRBV4-1 to TRBJ2-7; 7 bases match TRBD1. The germline V gene encodes CDR1 MGHRA and CDR2 YSYEKL. The CDR3 is 15 residues long. With V trimmed by 1 base and J by 0 bases, 3 bases remained unmatched. In nucleotides, the CDR3 is TGCGCCAGCAGCCAAGCGGGACAGAGCTCCTACGAGCAGTACTTC. Its protein product is CASSQAGQSSYEQYF.